These 27 T cell receptor beta chains came from one sample sequenced in a study of blood T cell repertoires in COVID-19. Measured with immunoSEQ multiplex PCR; TCRdb has only the in-frame clones, and not every one. The sample has 200,000 to 300,000 clones; around nine tenths are singletons. The sequencing input was PBMCs or T cells enriched from blood (not recorded which). These TCRs come from a young woman who had recovered from COVID-19.

The V call is TRBV28, the J call TRBJ2-7; D unclear. CDR3 length: 15 residues. The V end lost 2 bases, the J end lost 5 bases, and 16 bases lay between the germline ends. The germline V gene has CDR1 MDHEN and CDR2 SYDVKM. DNA for the CDR3: TGTGCCAGCAGTTTACGCCGATACCTACCGGACGAGCAGTACTTC. It encodes CASSLRRYLPDEQYF.

Comments on this clone: The same CDR3 also results from other DNA sequences found in this sample. The J gene is TRBJ1-1, the V gene TRBV12-3 or TRBV12-4; TRBD1 might be the D (6 bases). V lost 2 bases and J 11 bases, leaving 15 bases between the germline ends. This CDR3 comprises 13 residues. The CDR3 here is CASSLRGGSGAFF. Here the CDR3 DNA reads TGTGCCAGCAGTTTAAGAGGGGGTTCTGGGGCTTTCTTT.

The chain is built from TRBV5-1 and TRBJ2-2; 9 bases map to TRBD1. The junction had 6 bases not matched to a gene; V was cut back by 4 bases and J by 5 bases. Germline CDR1 is SGHRS and CDR2 is YFSETQ. CDR3 length equals 15 residues. The CDR3 region is CASSTRQGETGELFF. DNA of the CDR3: TGCGCCAGCAGCACCAGACAGGGGGAGACCGGGGAGCTGTTTTTT.

This chain connects TRBV10-3 to TRBJ1-1, with D hard to call. Germline CDR1 and CDR2: ENHRY and SYGVKD. The ends were cut back, 10 bases at V and 0 bases at J, with 9 bases in the middle. The CDR3 spans 12 residues. The CDR3 DNA is TGTGCCACGGGAGACATGAACACTGAAGCTTTCTTT. Protein: CATGDMNTEAFF.

V gene TRBV9 combines with J gene TRBJ2-3; 7 bases align to TRBD1. Per the germline V gene, CDR1 is SGDLS and CDR2 is YYNGEE. The CDR3 totals 17 residues. V shed 0 bases and J 4 bases; nucleotides not matched to a gene: 11. For the CDR3, the DNA is TGTGCCAGCAGCGTAGGCCCGGGACAGCATTTACCAGATACGCAGTATTTT. The encoded protein is CASSVGPGQHLPDTQYF.

This chain uses TRBV9 with TRBJ2-2; D remains unclear. This CDR3 contains 14 residues. The V end lost 4 bases, the J end lost 1 base, and 8 bases lay between the germline ends. CDR1 is SGDLS, CDR2 YYNGEE, per germline. CDR3 loop: CASSLRQNTGELFF. CDR3 nucleotide sequence: TGTGCCAGCAGCCTACGACAGAACACCGGGGAGCTGTTTTTT. The full variable domain, completed using reference TRBV9 and TRBJ2-2, is DSGVTQTPKHLITATGQRVTLRCSPRSGDLSVYWYQQSLDQGLQFLIQYYNGEERAKGNILERFSAQQFPDLHSELNLSSLELGDSALYFCASSLRQNTGELFFGEGSRLTVL.

The chain employs TRBV28 and TRBJ1-6; 7 nucleotides agree with TRBD1. Germline trimming cut 6 bases from V and 10 bases from J; bases unmatched to any gene: 9. CDR1 is MDHEN and CDR2 is SYDVKM in the germline V gene. The CDR3 contains 14 residues. The CDR3 nucleotides are TGTGCCAGCAGAGGTCTGGCAGGGGGATCACCCCTCCACTTT. The encoded protein is CASRGLAGGSPLHF. Variable domain in full (rest from reference TRBV28 and TRBJ1-6): DVKVTQSSRYLVKRTGEKVFLECVQDMDHENMFWYRQDPGLGLRLIYFSYDVKMKEKGDIPEGYSVSREKKERFSLILESASTNQTSMYLCASRGLAGGSPLHFGNGTRLTVT.

V and J are TRBV28 and TRBJ1-1, with a tentative D call TRBD1 (6 bases). Between the trimmed V and J ends, which lost 2 bases and 4 bases, there was a span of 17 bases. CDR1 MDHEN and CDR2 SYDVKM come from the germline V gene. This CDR3 has 16 amino acids. The CDR3, as DNA: TGTGCCAGCAGTTTACCCGGTGGGGGGGCAAGCACTGAAGCTTTCTTT. Protein product: CASSLPGGGASTEAFF.

The chain uses TRBV18 and TRBJ1-2; D might be TRBD1 (6 bases). Per germline, CDR1 KGHSH and CDR2 LQKENI. The ends were cut back, 3 bases at V and 3 bases at J, with 14 bases in the middle. This CDR3 has 15 residues. The DNA of the CDR3 is TGTGCCAGCTCACCGGCACAGGGCCTTTACTATGGCTACACCTTC. Encoded protein: CASSPAQGLYYGYTF.

For this clone: This specimen includes other DNA sequences encoding the same CDR3. The CDR3 DNA is TGTGCCAGTAGTACTAGCGGGAGCGGCACAGATACGCAGTATTTT. Translated: CASSTSGSGTDTQYF. The gene calls are TRBV19 and TRBJ2-3; 10 bases are a match to TRBD2. The CDR3 covers 15 residues. J gave up 1 base and V 4 bases, and 2 bases lay outside the gene matches. The V gene's germline CDR1 is LNHDA and CDR2 SQIVND (reference sequence). The full variable domain, its missing parts supplied by reference TRBV19 and TRBJ2-3, is DGGITQSPKYLFRKEGQNVTLSCEQNLNHDAMYWYRQDPGQGLRLIYYSQIVNDFQKGDIAEGYSVSREKKESFPLTVTSAQKNPTAFYLCASSTSGSGTDTQYFGPGTRLTVL.

The chain is built from TRBV30 and TRBJ1-2; D is unresolved. This CDR3 comprises 12 residues. Germline CDR1 is GTSNPN and CDR2 is SVGIG (reference sequence). Trimming took 7 bases from V and 8 from J, leaving 17 bases between them. The CDR3 reads CAYTTDFGGYTF. The CDR3 DNA reads TGTGCCTACACGACGGACTTTGGCGGCTACACCTTC.

This clone was seen only once. This sequence joins TRBV7-3 and TRBJ2-1; 7 nucleotides align to TRBD2. Per the germline V gene, CDR1 is SGHTA and CDR2 is FQGTGA. The CDR3 loop spans 13 amino acids. Trimming at V came to 5 bases and at J to 8 bases, leaving 6 bases not matched to a gene. CDR3 loop: CASSIGLDDEQFF. In DNA form, the CDR3 reads TGTGCCAGCAGCATCGGACTAGACGATGAGCAGTTCTTC.

V gene TRBV3-1 (or the pseudogene TRBV3-2) combines with J gene TRBJ1-6, with D uncertain. V lost 0 bases and J 6 bases, leaving 9 bases between the germline ends. Germline V gives CDR1 LGHDT, CDR2 YNNKEL (reference sequence). The CDR3 has 15 amino acids. The CDR3 nucleotides read TGTGCCAGCAGCCAAGAACGACTATTTAATTCACCCCTCCACTTT. Its translation is CASSQERLFNSPLHF.

This chain joins TRBV5-1 and TRBJ2-2; TRBD2 aligns across 7 bases. The germline V gene encodes CDR1 SGHRS and CDR2 YFSETQ. With V trimmed by 0 bases and J by 1 base, 9 bases remained unmatched. The CDR3 is made up of 18 amino acids. CDR3 sequence: CASSLAPFGGGNTGELFF. The CDR3 nucleotides read TGCGCCAGCAGCTTGGCACCTTTTGGCGGGGGGAACACCGGGGAGCTGTTTTTT.

This rearrangement joins TRBV28 to TRBJ1-6, with 7 positions matching TRBD1. This CDR3 comprises 15 residues. CDR1 and CDR2 (germline): MDHEN, SYDVKM. The ends lost 7 bases at V and 9 bases at J; junction bases unmatched: 12. CDR3 nucleotides: TGTGCCAGCAAGATAACAGGGGTGATGAGTTCACCCCTCCACTTT. This sequence encodes CASKITGVMSSPLHF.

The V gene is TRBV10-3, the J gene TRBJ2-1; 10 bases are a match to TRBD2. The ends lost 4 bases at V and 11 bases at J; junction bases unmatched: 8. There are 14 residues in the CDR3. CDR1 ENHRY and CDR2 SYGVKD come from the germline V gene. This CDR3 is CAISATSGERQQFF. CDR3 in DNA: TGTGCCATCAGTGCTACTAGCGGGGAAAGGCAGCAGTTCTTC.

This chain links TRBV3-1 (or the pseudogene TRBV3-2) with TRBJ1-2; D perhaps matches TRBD1 (6 bases). CDR3 size: 12 residues. V lost 5 bases to trimming and J lost 5 bases, with 9 bases between them. Germline assignment: CDR1 LGHDT and CDR2 YNNKEL (reference sequence). The CDR3 bases are TGTGCCAGCAGCTCTAGGGGGTATGGCTACACCTTC. Its protein product is CASSSRGYGYTF.

The genes are TRBV2 and TRBJ1-6; TRBD1 matches 7 bases. With V trimmed by 7 bases and J by 6 bases, 3 bases remained unmatched. This CDR3 contains 13 residues. CDR1 is SNHLY, CDR2 FYNNEI, per germline. The CDR3, as DNA: TGTGCCAGCACGGGACAGTTTAATTCACCCCTCCACTTT. It specifies CASTGQFNSPLHF.

V and J are TRBV28 and TRBJ1-2; the D gene is possibly TRBD1 (6 bases). V was clipped by 2 bases and J by 6 bases, with 10 bases between them. The CDR3 loop spans 13 amino acids. Germline V gives CDR1 MDHEN, CDR2 SYDVKM. The CDR3 sequence is CASSLRAGDGYTF. The CDR3 coding sequence is TGTGCCAGCAGTTTACGTGCAGGGGATGGCTACACCTTC.

The CDR3 sequence is CASSLQGLPQHF. In DNA form, the CDR3 reads TGTGCCAGCAGCCTACAGGGCTTACCCCAGCATTTT. The chain recombines TRBV28 with TRBJ1-5; tentatively, D is TRBD1 (6 bases). This CDR3 region has 12 residues. Germline-derived CDR1 and CDR2 are MDHEN and SYDVKM. The V end was cut by 6 bases, the J end by 10 bases, with 13 bases between.

The chain couples TRBV19 to TRBJ2-2, with D perhaps TRBD2 (6 bases). Germline CDR1 is LNHDA and CDR2 is SQIVND (reference sequence). There are 14 residues in the CDR3. V lost 5 bases to trimming and J lost 6 bases, with 13 bases between them. CDR3 sequence (DNA): TGTGCCAGTAGTTCCGGGGGAAACGCCGGGGAGCTGTTTTTT. Encoded protein: CASSSGGNAGELFF.

The rearrangement joins TRBV5-1 to TRBJ1-5; 8 nucleotides agree with TRBD1. The germline V gene encodes CDR1 SGHRS and CDR2 YFSETQ. This CDR3 has 16 amino acids. V trimming: 2 bases; J trimming: 0 bases; junction bases outside the gene matches: 4. The CDR3 sequence: CASSFRTGNSNQPQHF. CDR3 nucleotides: TGCGCCAGCAGCTTCCGGACAGGGAATAGCAATCAGCCCCAGCATTTT.

The genes are TRBV29-1 and TRBJ1-5, with D maybe TRBD1 (5 bases). CDR3 length equals 13 residues. The V end was cut by 7 bases, the J end by 4 bases, with 14 bases between. In germline, CDR1 is SQVTM, CDR2 ANQGSEA. In DNA, the CDR3 is TGCAGCGCAAGGGGCGGGAGGAATCAGCCCCAGCATTTT. Its protein product is CSARGGRNQPQHF.

The chain couples TRBV3-1 (or the pseudogene TRBV3-2) to TRBJ1-1; D remains ambiguous. Per germline, CDR1 LGHDT and CDR2 YNNKEL (reference sequence). The CDR3 consists of 13 residues. Trimming shortened V by 0 bases and J by 5 bases, and 7 bases separated the two germline ends. The CDR3 coding sequence is TGTGCCAGCAGCCAAGAGAGGCGGACTGAAGCTTTCTTT. Translating it yields CASSQERRTEAFF.

The rearrangement links TRBV5-1 to TRBJ1-1; possibly TRBD1 for D (6 bases). This CDR3 is 16 amino acids long. CDR1 is SGHRS, CDR2 YFSETQ, per germline. Trimming removed 0 bases from V and 4 bases from J, with 16 bases in between. CDR3 protein: CASSLGSRRGATEAFF. CDR3 bases: TGCGCCAGCAGCTTGGGGTCACGCCGGGGGGCCACTGAAGCTTTCTTT.

The chain links TRBV6-2 or TRBV6-3 to TRBJ2-1, with TRBD2 identical over 11 bases. Per the germline V gene, CDR1 is MNHEY and CDR2 is SVGEGT. V dropped 3 bases and J dropped 4; count of bases not matched to a gene: 11. There are 18 residues in the CDR3. The DNA for the CDR3 is TGTGCCAGCAGTTATCTTGGGACTAGCGGCTTACAGTACAATGAGCAGTTCTTC. It encodes CASSYLGTSGLQYNEQFF.

The rearrangement links TRBV20-1 to TRBJ1-2; TRBD1 aligns across 8 bases. This CDR3 contains 11 residues. Germline V lookup: CDR1 DFQATT, CDR2 SNEGSKA (reference sequence). Unmatched junction bases numbered 7, after V lost 8 bases and J lost 8 bases. The CDR3, as DNA: TGCAGTCGACAGGGGTTGAAGGGCTACACCTTC. Protein: CSRQGLKGYTF.